This TCR beta chain was recorded in a study of blood T cell repertoires in COVID-19. Libraries were prepared by immunoSEQ multiplex PCR; TCRdb keeps only in-frame clonotypes and omits some of them. The sample holds some 120,000 clones, approximately 81% seen once. The receptor's source is a man between 60 and 75 years old with acute or convalescent COVID-19. The sample comprised peripheral blood.

The CDR3 spells CASSQIAGGAYEQYF. CDR3 coding DNA: TGTGCCAGCAGTCAAATAGCGGGAGGGGCCTACGAGCAGTACTTC. The V gene is TRBV5-4, the J gene TRBJ2-7, with 11 bases lining up with TRBD2. This CDR3 is 15 amino acids long. The trim removed 5 bases at V and 2 bases at J, leaving 6 bases unmatched. Germline CDR1 reads SGHNT; CDR2 reads YYREEE (reference sequence).